This T cell receptor beta chain was identified during a study of multiple sclerosis patients with progressive multifocal leukoencephalopathy. Overall study results and limits: Lower normalized Shannon entropy suggested reduced TRB diversity in most PML patients.

CDR1 SGHNT and CDR2 YENEEA come from the germline V gene. The CDR3 sequence is 13 residues long. Stated time point: time of PML onset. Between roughly 16 and 56 months of natalizumab therapy passed before PML developed in these natalizumab-treated patients. All patients had prior interferon beta, and all PML patients were female. As concerns this clone: Its antigen remains unidentified. A read error may produce the germline difference seen at one junction end.

The assay was immunoSEQ multiplex PCR, and TCRdb's table has in-frame clones only and misses some. The data contain fewer than 40,000 clones, roughly 84% of them singletons. The rearrangement links TRBV11-3 to TRBJ2-2; D may be TRBD2 (6 bases). Here the sequenced sample was PBMCs, taken from a patient treated with natalizumab. The clonotype was recovered from a human donor with progressive multifocal leukoencephalopathy. The chain's CDR3 is CVSSPGGAGELFF. For the CDR3, the DNA is TGTGTCAGCAGCCCAGGCGGGGCCGGGGAGCTGTTTTTT.